The 10 T cell receptor beta chains presented below share a single source sample, sequenced in a study of blood T cell repertoires in COVID-19. The assay was immunoSEQ multiplex PCR, and TCRdb's table has in-frame clones only and misses some. The sample shows about 380,000 clones, 87% of them seen only once. What was sequenced was PBMCs or T cells enriched from blood (not recorded which). These TCRs come from a man aged 25-45 years who had recovered from COVID-19.

The CDR3 here is CASSLGQGETYEQYF. CDR3 nucleotide sequence: TGTGCCAGCAGCTTAGGACAGGGGGAAACCTACGAGCAGTACTTC. The chain is built from TRBV11-1 and TRBJ2-7; 9 bases are shared with TRBD1. Germline loops: CDR1 SGHAT, CDR2 FQDESV (reference sequence). After removal of 1 base from V and 2 bases from J, the junction contained 3 bases not matched to a gene. The CDR3 spans 15 residues. The full variable domain, in which reference TRBV11-1 and TRBJ2-7 provide the parts outside the CDR3, is EAEVAQSPRYKITEKSQAVAFWCDPISGHATLYWYRQILGQGPELLVQFQDESVVDDSQLPKDRFSAERLKGVDSTLKIQPAELGDSAMYLCASSLGQGETYEQYFGPGTRLTVT.

This clone was observed a few times. This CDR3 reads CASSFGQSQDEKLFF. CDR3 coding DNA: TGTGCCAGCAGCTTCGGACAGAGCCAGGATGAAAAACTGTTTTTT. The chain employs TRBV7-9 and TRBJ1-4; the D gene is possibly TRBD1 (6 bases). Germline CDR1 SEHNR, CDR2 FQNEAQ (reference sequence). This CDR3 spans 15 amino acids. V lost 3 bases to trimming and J lost 6 bases, with 14 bases between them.

V gene TRBV6-2 or TRBV6-3 combines with J gene TRBJ1-5; 9 bases fit TRBD1. V lost 2 bases, J lost 5 bases, and 7 bases stayed unmatched. Germline lookup yields CDR1 MNHEY and CDR2 SVGEGT. This CDR3 region has 16 residues. The CDR3 here is CASSYPWTGADQPQHF. CDR3 nucleotide sequence: TGTGCCAGCAGTTACCCCTGGACAGGGGCCGATCAGCCCCAGCATTTT.

The chain is built from TRBV5-5 and TRBJ2-2; weak D call: TRBD2 (5 bases). From germline, CDR1 is SGHKS and CDR2 YYEKEE (reference sequence). The CDR3 length is 16 residues. Trimming cost V 0 bases and J 6 bases, with 15 bases left between them. CDR3 DNA: TGTGCCAGCAGCTTGGATGAGGGAATAAAGGCCGGGGAGCTGTTTTTT. Translating it yields CASSLDEGIKAGELFF.

This clone was counted between two and nine times. The V and J genes are TRBV19 and TRBJ1-6; possibly TRBD1 for D (6 bases). Deletions cut 2 bases from V and 9 bases from J, with 11 bases between. The CDR3 length is 14 residues. CDR1 is LNHDA, CDR2 SQIVND, per germline (reference sequence). The CDR3 coding sequence is TGTGCCAGTAGTATAAAGACAGGAGGTTCACCCCTCCACTTT. It translates to CASSIKTGGSPLHF.

This chain uses TRBV2 with TRBJ1-1; D may be TRBD1 (6 bases). The CDR3 loop spans 12 amino acids. Trimming cost V 7 bases and J 6 bases, with 12 bases left between them. Germline loops: CDR1 SNHLY, CDR2 FYNNEI. CDR3 DNA: TGTGCCAGCAATAACAGGGTAGCTGAAGCTTTCTTT. Amino acids: CASNNRVAEAFF.

The chain carries TRBV27 and TRBJ1-1; D might be TRBD1 (5 bases). Germline assignment: CDR1 MNHEY and CDR2 SMNVEV (reference sequence). Trimming removed 4 bases at V and 0 bases at J, with 18 bases between. There are 17 residues in the CDR3. CDR3 in amino acids: CASSSDRSPSMNTEAFF. CDR3 DNA sequence: TGTGCCAGCAGTTCCGACAGAAGCCCTTCCATGAACACTGAAGCTTTCTTT.

The chain joins TRBV18 to TRBJ1-5, with TRBD1 matching 9 bases. This CDR3 has 16 residues. Germline V gene data show CDR1 as KGHSH and CDR2 as LQKENI. Trimming took 3 bases from V and 5 from J; bases not matched to a gene: 8. CDR3 in DNA: TGTGCCAGCTCACCCGGGACAGGGAGGGGGTATCAGCCCCAGCATTTT. Translated, it gives CASSPGTGRGYQPQHF.

This clone was counted a few times. The chain couples TRBV9 to TRBJ1-4, with D perhaps matching TRBD1 (6 bases). The CDR3 covers 15 residues. The V gene's germline CDR1 is SGDLS and CDR2 YYNGEE. The ends were cut back, 4 bases at V and 8 bases at J, with 18 bases in the middle. Written as DNA, the CDR3 is TGTGCCAGCAGCCCTTCACAGGGCACAAGGGAAAAACTGTTTTTT. This sequence encodes CASSPSQGTREKLFF.

The gene calls are TRBV27 and TRBJ1-6, with TRBD1 matching 12 bases. Per the germline V gene, CDR1 is MNHEY and CDR2 is SMNVEV (reference sequence). The CDR3 covers 18 residues. The V and J ends lost 3 bases and 3 bases, in that order; junction bases with no gene match: 6. CDR3 protein: CASSFWGTGGVYNSPLHF. CDR3 DNA: TGTGCCAGCAGTTTCTGGGGGACAGGGGGCGTCTATAATTCACCCCTCCACTTT.